This T cell receptor beta chain stems from a study of blood T cell repertoires in COVID-19. This CDR3 is built from 16 residues. CDR1 MRHNA and CDR2 SNTAGT come from the germline V gene. V dropped 7 bases and J dropped 5 bases, with 23 bases sitting between them. The method was immunoSEQ multiplex PCR; TCRdb's version includes in-frame clones alone and lacks a portion of them. This sample has hundreds of thousands of clones, with approximately 82% found just once. Material for sequencing was peripheral blood. This rearrangement joins TRBV6-4 to TRBJ1-2; weak D call: TRBD1 (5 bases). This TCR was sampled from a woman aged 80 or over with acute or convalescent COVID-19. CDR3 DNA: TGTGCCAGCATGGTGACAGACCGACTCAAGGATTATGGCTACACCTTC. Translating it yields CASMVTDRLKDYGYTF.